This paragraph reports one T cell receptor beta chain. Its antigen is not known. TCRdb recomputed calls from the 5' RACE reads with MiXCR, one row per CDR3 protein. The data hold 450,000 to 550,000 distinct CDR3 sequences, with just over 20% observed a single time. The V and J ends lost 5 bases and 4 bases, in that order; junction bases with no gene match: 10. The germline V gene has CDR1 SGHAT and CDR2 FQNNGV. This CDR3 comprises 17 residues. The data originate from a study of T cells after yellow fever vaccination. Study-wide findings and caveats: Booster sampling recovered most clones from primary vaccination (96% CD4, 88% CD8).

The origin of this receptor is a young man who received the YFV17D yellow fever vaccine. The specimen was PBMCs, collected roughly 20 days after the first yellow fever vaccination. The rearrangement uses TRBV11-2 and TRBJ2-2, with 10 bases identical to TRBD2. The CDR3 sequence is CASSRRAGGDGTGELFF. The CDR3 coding sequence is TGTGCCAGCAGCCGGCGAGCGGGAGGGGACGGCACCGGGGAGCTGTTTTTT. Drawing the rest from reference TRBV11-2 and TRBJ2-2, the complete variable domain is EAGVAQSPRYKIIEKRQSVAFWCNPISGHATLYWYQQILGQGPKLLIQFQNNGVVDDSQLPKDRFSAERLKGVDSTLKIQPAKLEDSAVYLCASSRRAGGDGTGELFFGEGSRLTVL.